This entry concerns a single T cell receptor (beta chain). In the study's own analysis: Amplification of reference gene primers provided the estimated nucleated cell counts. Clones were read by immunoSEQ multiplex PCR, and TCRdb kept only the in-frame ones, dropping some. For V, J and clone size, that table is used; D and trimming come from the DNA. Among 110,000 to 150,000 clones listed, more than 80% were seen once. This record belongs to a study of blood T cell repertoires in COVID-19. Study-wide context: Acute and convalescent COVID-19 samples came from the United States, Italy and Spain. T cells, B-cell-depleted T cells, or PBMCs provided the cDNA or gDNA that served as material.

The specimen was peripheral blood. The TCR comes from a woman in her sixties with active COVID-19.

CDR3 in amino acids: CASSSSSTKSTDTQYF. CDR3 DNA: TGTGCCAGCAGCTCCAGCTCAACTAAATCCACAGATACGCAGTATTTT. The chain couples TRBV7-3 to TRBJ2-3; D remains unclear. CDR1 SGHTA and CDR2 FQGTGA come from the germline V gene. The germline V and J ends were trimmed by 4 bases and 2 bases, with 16 bases remaining between them. This CDR3 has 16 amino acids.